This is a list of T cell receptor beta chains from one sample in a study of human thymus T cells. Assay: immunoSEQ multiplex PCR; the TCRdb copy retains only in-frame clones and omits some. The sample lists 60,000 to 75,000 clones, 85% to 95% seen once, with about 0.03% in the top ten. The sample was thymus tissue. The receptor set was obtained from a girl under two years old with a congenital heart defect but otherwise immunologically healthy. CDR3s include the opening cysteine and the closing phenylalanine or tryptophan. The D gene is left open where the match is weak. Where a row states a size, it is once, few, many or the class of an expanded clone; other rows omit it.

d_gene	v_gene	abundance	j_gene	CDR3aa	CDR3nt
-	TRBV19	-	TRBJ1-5	CASSIEGQDGNQPQHF	TGTGCCAGTAGTATAGAGGGCCAGGATGGTAATCAGCCCCAGCATTTT
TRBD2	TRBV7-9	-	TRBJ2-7	CASSQRERYEQYF	TGTGCCAGCAGCCAGCGGGAGCGCTACGAGCAGTACTTC
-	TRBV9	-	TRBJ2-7	CASSVGKRTAPEQYF	TGTGCCAGCAGCGTAGGGAAGCGTACCGCTCCCGAGCAGTACTTC
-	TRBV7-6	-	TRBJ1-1	CASSLGRTGARGENEAFF	TGTGCCAGCAGCTTAGGGCGCACAGGCGCCCGAGGAGAGAATGAAGCTTTCTTT
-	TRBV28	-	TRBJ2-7	CASSHITTRTYYEQYF	TGTGCCAGCAGCCATATAACGACTAGAACCTACTACGAGCAGTACTTC
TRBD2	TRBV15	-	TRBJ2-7	CATSTSGLYEQYF	TGTGCCACGTCGACTAGCGGGCTTTACGAGCAGTACTTC
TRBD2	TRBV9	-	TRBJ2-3	CASSVEPTHSGRATDTQYF	TGTGCCAGCAGCGTAGAACCAACTCATAGCGGGAGGGCCACAGATACGCAGTATTTT
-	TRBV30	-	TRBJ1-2	CAWNWPKGGYTF	TGTGCCTGGAATTGGCCCAAAGGGGGCTACACCTTC
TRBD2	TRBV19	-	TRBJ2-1	CASSIDPFSGRWGEQFF	TGTGCCAGTAGTATCGACCCCTTTAGCGGGAGATGGGGTGAGCAGTTCTTC
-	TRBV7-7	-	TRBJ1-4	CASSLTFGQTNEKLFF	TGTGCCAGCAGCTTAACTTTTGGGCAGACTAATGAAAAACTGTTTTTT
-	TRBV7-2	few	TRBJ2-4	CASSLEAGKNIQYF	TGTGCCAGCAGCTTAGAGGCAGGCAAAAACATTCAGTACTTC
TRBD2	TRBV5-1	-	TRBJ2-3	CASSLGPSGISTDTQYF	TGCGCCAGCAGCTTGGGCCCTAGCGGGATAAGCACAGATACGCAGTATTTT
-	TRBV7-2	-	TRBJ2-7	CASSFEKTQLGEQYF	TGTGCCAGCAGCTTTGAGAAGACACAACTGGGGGAGCAGTACTTC
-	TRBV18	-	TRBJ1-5	CASSTGINQPQHF	TGTGCCAGCTCAACAGGGATCAATCAGCCCCAGCATTTT
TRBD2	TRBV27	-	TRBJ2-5	CASSFGLAEETRYF	TGTGCCAGCAGTTTTGGACTAGCGGAAGAGACCCGGTACTTC
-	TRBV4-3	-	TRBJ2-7	CASSPKDGLYEQYF	TGCGCCAGCAGCCCGAAAGACGGACTCTACGAGCAGTACTTC
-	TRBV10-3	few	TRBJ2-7	CAIGGYEQYF	TGTGCCATCGGGGGGTACGAGCAGTACTTC
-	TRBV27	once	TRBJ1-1	CASSLSSGRALGTEAFF	TGTGCCAGCAGTTTATCTTCGGGACGGGCCCTGGGCACTGAAGCTTTCTTT
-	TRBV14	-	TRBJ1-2	CASSNLSPLGAGTLYGYTF	TGTGCCAGCAGCAATCTCTCCCCCCTGGGGGCAGGGACCCTCTATGGCTACACCTTC
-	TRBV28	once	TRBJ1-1	CASSLFKGPITEAFF	TGTGCCAGCAGTTTATTTAAGGGACCGATCACTGAAGCTTTCTTT
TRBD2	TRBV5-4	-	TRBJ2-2	CASSLLAEPNTGELFF	TGTGCCAGCAGCCTTCTAGCGGAACCAAACACCGGGGAGCTGTTTTTT
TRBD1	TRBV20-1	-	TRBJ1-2	CSGGTGGYTF	TGCAGTGGAGGGACAGGGGGCTACACCTTC
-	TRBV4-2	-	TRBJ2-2	CASSQEGLGFTVAENTGELFF	TGTGCCAGCAGCCAAGAGGGGTTAGGATTCACTGTAGCGGAGAACACCGGGGAGCTGTTTTTT
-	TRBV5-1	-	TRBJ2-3	CASSDGTKGVWNTQYF	TGCGCCAGCAGCGACGGGACGAAGGGGGTATGGAATACGCAGTATTTT
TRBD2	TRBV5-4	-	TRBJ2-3	CASSSTGGGSTDTQYF	TGTGCCAGCAGCTCGACGGGAGGTGGTAGCACAGATACGCAGTATTTT
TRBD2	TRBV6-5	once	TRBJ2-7	CASSPYPGLFYEQYF	TGTGCCAGCAGTCCCTACCCGGGACTATTCTACGAGCAGTACTTC
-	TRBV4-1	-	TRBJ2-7	CASSQGSPESYEQYF	TGCGCCAGCAGCCAAGGCAGTCCTGAGTCCTACGAGCAGTACTTC
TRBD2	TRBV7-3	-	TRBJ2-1	CASSLTSSGRDNEQFF	TGTGCCAGCAGCTTAACCTCTAGCGGGAGAGACAATGAGCAGTTCTTC
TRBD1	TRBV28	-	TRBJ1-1	CASSPVQGAGAEAFF	TGTGCCAGCAGTCCGGTACAGGGGGCAGGCGCTGAAGCTTTCTTT
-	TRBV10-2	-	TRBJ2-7	CASSSSKSSYEQYF	TGCGCCAGCAGCAGTTCCAAGAGCTCCTACGAGCAGTACTTC
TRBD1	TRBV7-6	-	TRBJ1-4	CASSARDRGITNEKLFF	TGTGCCAGCAGCGCTAGGGACAGGGGAATAACTAATGAAAAACTGTTTTTT
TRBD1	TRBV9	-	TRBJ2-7	CASSGRDRTYEQYF	TGTGCCAGCAGCGGCCGGGACAGGACCTACGAGCAGTACTTC
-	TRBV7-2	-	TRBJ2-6	CASSSRDFNSGANVLTF	TGTGCCAGCAGCTCCAGGGACTTCAACTCTGGGGCCAACGTCCTGACTTTC
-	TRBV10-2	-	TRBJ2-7	CASSGPVGISYEQYF	TGCGCCAGCAGCGGGCCAGTAGGAATTTCCTACGAGCAGTACTTC
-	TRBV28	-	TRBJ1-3	CASRPASSGNTIYF	TGTGCCAGCAGACCAGCAAGCTCTGGAAACACCATATATTTT
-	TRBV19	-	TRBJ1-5	CASRSGFYNQPQHF	TGTGCCAGTAGATCCGGGTTTTACAATCAGCCCCAGCATTTT
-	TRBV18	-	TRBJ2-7	CASSHKDYEQYF	TGTGCCAGCTCCCACAAAGACTACGAGCAGTACTTC
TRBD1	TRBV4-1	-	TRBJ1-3	CASSQEFDVGTGDLPSGNTIYF	TGCGCCAGCAGCCAAGAATTTGACGTTGGGACAGGGGACCTTCCCTCTGGAAACACCATATATTTT
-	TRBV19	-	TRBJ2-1	CASSVDEQFF	TGTGCCAGTAGTGTAGATGAGCAGTTCTTC
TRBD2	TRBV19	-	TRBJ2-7	CASSMGSGGQLRESYEQYF	TGTGCCAGTAGTATGGGGTCGGGGGGGCAGTTAAGAGAGTCCTACGAGCAGTACTTC
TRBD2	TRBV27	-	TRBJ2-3	CASRPRTSGREGRTDTQYF	TGTGCCAGCAGACCGAGGACTAGCGGGAGGGAGGGTCGCACAGATACGCAGTATTTT
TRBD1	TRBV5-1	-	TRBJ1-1	CASSLAAPRQGSLAFF	TGCGCCAGCAGCTTGGCAGCCCCAAGACAGGGTAGTTTAGCTTTCTTT
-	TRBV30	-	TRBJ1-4	CAWSVGTASNEKLFF	TGTGCCTGGAGTGTAGGAACCGCGTCTAATGAAAAACTGTTTTTT
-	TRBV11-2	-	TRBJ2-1	CASSFPPGTPVLSYNEQFF	TGTGCCAGCAGCTTTCCCCCCGGGACTCCTGTGTTGAGTTACAATGAGCAGTTCTTC
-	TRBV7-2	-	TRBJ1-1	CASSTKQGPIGMNTEAFF	TGTGCCAGCAGCACGAAACAGGGACCAATAGGAATGAACACTGAAGCTTTCTTT
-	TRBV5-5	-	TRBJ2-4	CASSLTPSYLAKNIQYF	TGTGCCAGCAGCCTAACCCCATCTTACCTAGCCAAAAACATTCAGTACTTC
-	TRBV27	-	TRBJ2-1	CASSFIPTEPREQFF	TGTGCCAGCAGTTTCATCCCGACGGAGCCCAGGGAGCAGTTCTTC
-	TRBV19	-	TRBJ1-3	CASTLGHFGNTIYF	TGTGCCAGTACCCTGGGACATTTTGGAAACACCATATATTTT
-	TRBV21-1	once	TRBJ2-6	CASSEGLPASAVLTF	TGTGCCAGCAGCGAAGGACTTCCCGCCTCGGCCGTCCTGACTTTC
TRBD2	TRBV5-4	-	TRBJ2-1	CASSFPAGGQLVNEQFF	TGTGCCAGCAGCTTCCCAGCGGGAGGGCAGTTGGTCAATGAGCAGTTCTTC
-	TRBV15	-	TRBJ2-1	CATSREGYGSSNEQFF	TGTGCCACCAGCAGAGAAGGGTACGGGAGCTCCAATGAGCAGTTCTTC
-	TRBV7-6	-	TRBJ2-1	CASSLEGRRDKGRGEQFF	TGTGCCAGCAGCTTAGAGGGACGCCGGGACAAAGGGCGAGGGGAGCAGTTCTTC
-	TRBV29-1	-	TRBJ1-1	CSVDGSTFEAFF	TGCAGCGTTGATGGGTCAACCTTTGAAGCTTTCTTT
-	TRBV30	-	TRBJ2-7	CAWSVQEGRGEQYF	TGTGCCTGGAGTGTACAGGAGGGTCGGGGCGAGCAGTACTTC
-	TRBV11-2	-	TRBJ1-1	CASSLAGQTNAEAFF	TGTGCCAGCAGCTTAGCTGGACAAACGAACGCTGAAGCTTTCTTT